This TCR beta chain is from a study of CD8 T cells in Susac syndrome. When the RNA was reverse transcribed, random hexamers were used with an input of about 0.45 to 1 ug. Amplification of TCR beta CDR3 spanned 54 Vbeta and 13 Jbeta via immunoSEQ multiplex PCR. TCRdb re-called the immunoSEQ multiplex PCR reads through MiXCR, storing one row per CDR3 protein. The table lists some 200,000 distinct CDR3 sequences, about 93% of them singletons. Looked up from germline, CDR1 is PRHDT and CDR2 is FYEKMQ (reference sequence). Trimming shortened V by 5 bases and J by 1 base, and 11 bases separated the two germline ends. CDR3 length equals 14 residues.

The origin of this receptor is a human donor with multiple sclerosis. Sequences were obtained from CD8+ T cells from PBMCs. The rearrangement uses TRBV13 and TRBJ2-5, with D possibly TRBD2 on 6 matching bases. CDR3 sequence: CASSQGLRQETQYF. CDR3 nucleotides: TGTGCCAGCAGCCAGGGACTCCGCCAAGAGACCCAGTACTTC.